This entry lists 21 T cell receptor beta chains sequenced from one sample in a study of blood T cells in healthy people across ages. A second 7 to 11 cycle PCR used barcoded and J-beta primers. MiXCR was run by TCRdb on the 5' RACE reads, yielding one entry per CDR3 protein. The sample lists some 1 million distinct CDR3 sequences; more than 40% were seen once. The material sequenced was blood. The receptors here all came from a woman aged 55 to 70 in good health.

The chain couples TRBV5-1 to TRBJ2-7; D unresolved. The assigned J gene may be wrong: the sequence end matches TRBJ2-5 better. CDR1 and CDR2 (germline): SGHRS, YFSETQ. This CDR3 comprises 14 residues. DNA for the CDR3: TGCGCCAGCAGCGCGGACCTTCCCCAAGAGACCCAGTACTTC. This sequence encodes CASSADLPQETQYF.

The CDR3 is CSARVFSRAYNEQFF. Here the CDR3 DNA reads TGCAGTGCTAGAGTGTTTAGCAGAGCCTACAATGAGCAGTTCTTC. This chain joins TRBV20-1 and TRBJ2-1; the D is unclear. The V end was cut by 1 base, the J end by 2 bases, with 12 bases between. This CDR3 is 15 amino acids long. Germline V gene data show CDR1 as DFQATT and CDR2 as SNEGSKA (reference sequence).

This clonotype was seen more than once but under ten times. The chain couples TRBV4-1 to TRBJ2-7, with 7 bases that match TRBD1. The CDR3 is made up of 15 amino acids. Looked up from germline, CDR1 is MGHRA and CDR2 is YSYEKL. V lost 4 bases to trimming and J lost 2 bases; unmatched junction nucleotides: 8. The CDR3 sequence is CASSRSGTATYEQYF. Written as DNA, the CDR3 is TGCGCCAGCAGCCGATCCGGGACAGCCACCTACGAGCAGTACTTC.

To note about this clonotype: One end of the junction varies from germline; a read error may be responsible. The gene calls are TRBV28 and TRBJ1-5; D is undetermined. The CDR3 runs 13 residues. From germline, CDR1 is MDHEN and CDR2 SYDVKM. CDR3 in DNA: TGTGCCGGCAGACCGCCGAACAATCAGCCCCAGCATTTT. Protein sequence: CAGRPPNNQPQHF.

This chain uses TRBV19 with TRBJ2-7; a possible D gene is TRBD2 (6 bases). Germline V lookup: CDR1 LNHDA, CDR2 SQIVND (reference sequence). V dropped 2 bases and J dropped 1 base, with 9 bases sitting between them. CDR3 length: 14 residues. The CDR3 DNA sequence: TGTGCCAGTAGTATATCGGAGGGGTCCTACGAGCAGTACTTC. Amino acid sequence: CASSISEGSYEQYF.

Remarks on this clonotype: Sequence at one end of the junction differs from germline and may be a read error. V and J are TRBV5-6 and TRBJ2-7, with 8 bases fitting TRBD1. From germline, CDR1 is SGHDT and CDR2 YYEEEE. The CDR3 is 14 residues long. The CDR3 coding sequence is TGTACCAGCAGCTTACTAGGACAGGGCCACGAGCAGTACTTC. Translation gives CTSSLLGQGHEQYF.

To note about this clonotype: A clone one base away is much larger, so this may be a read error. The rearrangement uses TRBV20-1 and TRBJ2-5; tentatively, D is TRBD2 (6 bases). The germline V and J ends were trimmed by 4 bases and 1 base, with 16 bases remaining between them. The CDR3 sequence is 15 residues long. Germline loops: CDR1 DFQATT, CDR2 SNEGSKA (reference sequence). CDR3 nucleotides: TGCAGTGCTAATGCTGATAGCGGAACCCAAGAGACCCAGTACTTC. Encoded protein: CSANADSGTQETQYF.

A word on this clonotype: No conserved phenylalanine or tryptophan ends this CDR3, so it is likely a read error. The chain recombines TRBV7-2 with TRBJ1-5; TRBD1 might be the D (5 bases). The CDR3 spans 14 residues. V dropped 5 bases and J dropped 2 bases, with 10 bases sitting between them. Germline-derived CDR1 and CDR2 are SGHTA and FQGNSA. The CDR3 loop reads CASSHGGGNQPQHS. The CDR3 nucleotides are TGTGCCAGCAGCCATGGAGGGGGCAATCAGCCCCAGCATTCT.

The chain has TRBV20-1 and TRBJ1-5; possibly TRBD1 for D (5 bases). The CDR3 length is 16 residues. Trimming removed 5 bases at V and 4 bases at J, with 21 bases between. Germline V CDR1 and CDR2: DFQATT, SNEGSKA (reference sequence). Here the CDR3 reads CSAGPPPGTSNQPQHF. The CDR3 coding sequence is TGCAGTGCTGGTCCCCCGCCCGGGACGTCGAATCAGCCCCAGCATTTT.

The V gene is TRBV2, the J gene TRBJ1-5; 11 bases line up with TRBD1. The CDR3 has 17 amino acids. Trimming at V came to 3 bases and at J to 7 bases, leaving 11 bases not matched to a gene. Germline CDR1 and CDR2: SNHLY and FYNNEI. CDR3 DNA: TGTGCCAGCAGTGATGTTATGGACAGGGGGCATGGGCAGCCCCAGCATTTT. Translating it yields CASSDVMDRGHGQPQHF.

J is TRBJ2-1 and V is TRBV27; tentatively, D is TRBD2 (6 bases). The CDR3 consists of 15 residues. Germline V lookup: CDR1 MNHEY, CDR2 SMNVEV (reference sequence). V was clipped by 3 bases and J by 9 bases, with 18 bases between them. CDR3 in amino acids: CASSFAGRKKGEQFF. The DNA for the CDR3 is TGTGCCAGCAGTTTTGCGGGGCGGAAAAAGGGTGAGCAGTTCTTC.

The chain combines TRBV27 with TRBJ1-5; TRBD1 matches 7 bases. The V segment lost 5 bases and the J segment 0 bases; nucleotides outside the gene matches: 7. The CDR3 spans 16 residues. Germline V gene data show CDR1 as MNHEY and CDR2 as SMNVEV (reference sequence). CDR3 sequence reads: CASSQKGADSNQPQHF. The CDR3, as DNA: TGTGCCAGCAGTCAAAAGGGGGCCGATAGCAATCAGCCCCAGCATTTT.

This sequence joins TRBV18 and TRBJ2-5; a weak D match, TRBD1 (5 bases). Germline V gene lookup returns CDR1 KGHSH and CDR2 LQKENI. The CDR3 totals 15 residues. V lost 4 bases, J lost 5 bases, and 17 bases lay in between. CDR3 in DNA: TGTGCCAGCTCACAACCCTGGACACAGTCGGAGACCCAGTACTTC. Amino acid sequence: CASSQPWTQSETQYF. Supplemented by reference TRBV18 and TRBJ2-5, the full variable domain reads NAGVMQNPRHLVRRRGQEARLRCSPMKGHSHVYWYRQLPEEGLKFMVYLQKENIIDESGMPKERFSAEFPKEGPSILRIQQVVRGDSAAYFCASSQPWTQSETQYFGPGTRLLVL.

J is TRBJ2-3 and V is TRBV20-1; maybe TRBD1 (6 bases). CDR1 is DFQATT and CDR2 is SNEGSKA in the germline V gene (reference sequence). The V gene lost 1 base and the J gene lost 8 bases, with 19 bases spanning the gap. The CDR3 extends over 15 amino acids. CDR3 sequence reads: CSARGRDQGFTTQYF. CDR3 sequence (DNA): TGCAGTGCTAGAGGACGGGACCAGGGGTTTACTACGCAGTATTTT.

The chain carries TRBV20-1 and TRBJ2-5; 7 bases fit TRBD1. V dropped 5 bases and J dropped 1; count of bases not matched to a gene: 10. Germline V gene lookup returns CDR1 DFQATT and CDR2 SNEGSKA (reference sequence). CDR3 length: 15 residues. The CDR3 here is CSAEPGQTFQETQYF. CDR3 nucleotides: TGCAGTGCTGAGCCGGGACAGACCTTCCAAGAGACCCAGTACTTC.

The gene calls are TRBV6-1 and TRBJ2-5; D is possibly TRBD2 (6 bases). In germline, CDR1 is MNHNS, CDR2 SASEGT. V was pared by 1 base and J by 5 bases, with 14 bases between. The CDR3 covers 15 residues. CDR3 protein: CASSEDGGGWETQYF. The CDR3 nucleotides read TGTGCCAGCAGTGAAGATGGGGGAGGCTGGGAGACCCAGTACTTC.

This clonotype came up a few times. The chain links TRBV12-3 or TRBV12-4 to TRBJ2-4; D could derive from TRBD1 or TRBD2 (10 bases each). The CDR3 totals 20 residues. V shed 3 bases and J shed 2 bases, with 26 bases lying between them. The chain's CDR3 is CASSFGGTGVAGGPKNIQYF. Written as DNA, the CDR3 is TGTGCCAGCAGTTTCGGGGGGACAGGGGTAGCGGGAGGACCCAAAAACATTCAGTACTTC.

V and J are TRBV9 and TRBJ2-7, with 7 bases that match TRBD1. Germline-derived CDR1 and CDR2 are SGDLS and YYNGEE. This CDR3 has 13 amino acids. Unmatched junction bases numbered 11, after V lost 7 bases and J lost 7 bases. The CDR3 is CASGARQGGEQYF. CDR3 coding DNA: TGTGCCAGCGGCGCTCGACAGGGCGGGGAGCAGTACTTC. The full variable domain, rest sourced from reference TRBV9 and TRBJ2-7, is DSGVTQTPKHLITATGQRVTLRCSPRSGDLSVYWYQQSLDQGLQFLIQYYNGEERAKGNILERFSAQQFPDLHSELNLSSLELGDSALYFCASGARQGGEQYFGPGTRLTVT.

The chain has TRBV12-3 or TRBV12-4 and TRBJ1-2, with D perhaps matching TRBD1 (6 bases). V gave up 0 bases and J gave up 9 bases, with 14 bases separating them. This CDR3 has 14 residues. In DNA form, the CDR3 reads TGTGCCAGCAGTTTAGCGGCACCAACAGGGCGCTACACCTTC. Amino acids: CASSLAAPTGRYTF.

This clonotype was seen more than once but under ten times. This chain connects TRBV29-1 to TRBJ2-1, with 10 nucleotides matching TRBD2. The germline V gene encodes CDR1 SQVTM and CDR2 ANQGSEA. Germline trimming cut 5 bases from V and 7 bases from J; bases unmatched to any gene: 8. The CDR3 consists of 14 residues. The CDR3 DNA reads TGCAGCGTTCTCCTAGCGGGAGCAAGAAATGAGCAGTTCTTC. Translated, it gives CSVLLAGARNEQFF.

The chain couples TRBV20-1 to TRBJ2-1, with 8 nucleotides matching TRBD2. V lost 1 base, J lost 0 bases, and 5 bases stayed unmatched. The germline V gene encodes CDR1 DFQATT and CDR2 SNEGSKA (reference sequence). The CDR3 runs to 16 residues. The CDR3 is CSARASSGSSYNEQFF. DNA for the CDR3: TGCAGTGCTAGAGCCTCCAGCGGGAGCTCCTACAATGAGCAGTTCTTC.